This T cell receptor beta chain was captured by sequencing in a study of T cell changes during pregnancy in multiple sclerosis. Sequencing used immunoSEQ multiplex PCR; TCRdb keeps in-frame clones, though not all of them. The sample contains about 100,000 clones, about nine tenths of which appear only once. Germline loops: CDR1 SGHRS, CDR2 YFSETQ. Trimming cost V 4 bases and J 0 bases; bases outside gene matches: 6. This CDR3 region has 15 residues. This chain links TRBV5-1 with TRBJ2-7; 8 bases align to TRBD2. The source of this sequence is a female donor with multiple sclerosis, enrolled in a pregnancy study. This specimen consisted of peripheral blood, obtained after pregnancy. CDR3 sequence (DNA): TGCGCCAGCAGCCCGGGACTAGGGCTCTCCTACGAGCAGTACTTC. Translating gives CASSPGLGLSYEQYF.